A single sample gave rise to the 26 T cell receptor beta chains below, sequenced in a study of OX40 agonist ivuxolimab in advanced cancers. Repertoires were generated with immunoSEQ multiplex PCR, while TCRdb's copy carries only in-frame clones and drops some. Among about 100,000 clones listed, approximately 90% were seen once. The sequences come from CD4+ or CD8+ T cells sorted from blood, collected in a trial of the OX40 agonist ivuxolimab. All receptors come from an adult with an advanced solid tumor such as melanoma, head and neck, liver or kidney cancer.

CDR3 region: CASSRQETQYF. CDR3 nucleotides: TGTGCCAGCAGCCGACAAGAGACCCAGTACTTC. The chain is built from TRBV13 and TRBJ2-5; D not resolved. Per the germline V gene, CDR1 is PRHDT and CDR2 is FYEKMQ (reference sequence). This CDR3 is built from 11 residues. Trimming took off 5 bases at V and 2 bases at J, with 3 bases between the two ends.

The genes are TRBV5-1 and TRBJ2-6; D is undetermined. V was clipped by 0 bases and J by 0 bases, with 4 bases between them. CDR1 SGHRS and CDR2 YFSETQ come from the germline V gene. This CDR3 spans 15 amino acids. CDR3 nucleotide sequence: TGCGCCAGCAGCTTGGAGTACTCTGGGGCCAACGTCCTGACTTTC. This codes for CASSLEYSGANVLTF.

On this clone: A much larger clone sits a single nucleotide away, making a read error possible. The genes are TRBV2 and TRBJ1-2; TRBD1 matches at 7 bases. Germline V CDR1 and CDR2: SNHLY, FYNNEI. After removal of 6 bases from V and 4 bases from J, the junction contained 5 bases not matched to a gene. This CDR3 has 13 amino acids. CDR3 in amino acids: CASSLQGSYGYTF. DNA of the CDR3: TGTGCCAGCAGCCTACAGGGGAGCTATGGCTACACCTTC.

To note about this clone: At one end the junction does not follow the germline gene, possibly because of a read error. V gene TRBV7-2 combines with J gene TRBJ2-5, with D unresolved. In germline, CDR1 is SGHTA, CDR2 FQGNSA. The CDR3 contains 13 residues. CDR3 nucleotide sequence: TGTGCCAGCAGCTTTCAGCCCCAAGAGGCCCAGTACTTC. This translates into CASSFQPQEAQYF.

V gene TRBV29-1 combines with J gene TRBJ1-2; TRBD1 might be the D (6 bases). The germline CDR1 and CDR2 sequences are SQVTM and ANQGSEA. The CDR3 loop spans 11 amino acids. Trimming cost V 6 bases and J 4 bases, with 9 bases left between them. The DNA of the CDR3 is TGCAGCGTGGGACAAAGCTATGGCTACACCTTC. Translating gives CSVGQSYGYTF.

The chain couples TRBV13 to TRBJ2-3; no firm D call. The CDR3 length is 12 residues. Between the trimmed V and J ends, which lost 5 bases and 2 bases, there was a span of 5 bases. Per germline, CDR1 PRHDT and CDR2 FYEKMQ (reference sequence). The CDR3 nucleotides read TGTGCCAGCAGCGTTAACACAGATACGCAGTATTTT. Encoded protein: CASSVNTDTQYF. The variable domain in full, with the rest retrieved from reference TRBV13 and TRBJ2-3, is AAGVIQSPRHLIKEKRETATLKCYPIPRHDTVYWYQQGPGQDPQFLISFYEKMQSDKGSIPDRFSAQQFSDYHSELNMSSLELGDSALYFCASSVNTDTQYFGPGTRLTVL.

This clone was seen only once. The V and J genes are TRBV6-6 and TRBJ2-2; 12 bases fit TRBD2. The germline gives CDR1 MNHNY, CDR2 SVGAGI (reference sequence). J gave up 6 bases and V 6 bases, and 5 bases lay outside the gene matches. The CDR3 has 15 amino acids. CDR3: CASRQTSGSSGELFF. In nucleotides, the CDR3 is TGTGCCAGCAGGCAGACTAGCGGGAGCTCCGGGGAGCTGTTTTTT.

The rearrangement joins TRBV5-1 to TRBJ2-3, with 7 bases identical to TRBD2. J gave up 3 bases and V 2 bases, and 3 bases lay outside the gene matches. CDR1 and CDR2 (germline): SGHRS, YFSETQ. The CDR3 loop spans 14 amino acids. CDR3 residues: CASSLGEGTDTQYF. CDR3 DNA: TGCGCCAGCAGCTTAGGGGAGGGTACAGATACGCAGTATTTT.

The rearrangement links TRBV14 to TRBJ1-5; D is unclear. CDR3 length: 13 amino acids. The germline V gene has CDR1 SGHDN and CDR2 FVKESK. The V end was cut by 4 bases, the J end by 2 bases, with 6 bases between. This CDR3 reads CASSPQGNQPQHF. The CDR3 nucleotides read TGTGCCAGCAGCCCTCAGGGCAATCAGCCCCAGCATTTT. Full variable domain (remainder filled in from reference TRBV14 and TRBJ1-5): EAGVTQFPSHSVIEKGQTVTLRCDPISGHDNLYWYRRVMGKEIKFLLHFVKESKQDESGMPNNRFLAERTGGTYSTLKVQPAELEDSGVYFCASSPQGNQPQHFGDGTRLSIL.

V usage is TRBV2 and J usage is TRBJ2-7; D gene unclear. V gave up 2 bases and J gave up 7 bases, with 12 bases separating them. The CDR3 consists of 13 residues. Germline CDR1 and CDR2: SNHLY and FYNNEI. The CDR3: CASSESLDWEQYF. CDR3 coding DNA: TGTGCCAGCAGTGAATCCCTAGACTGGGAGCAGTACTTC.

This sequence joins TRBV18 and TRBJ1-4; D is uncertain. The CDR3 contains 20 residues. Germline-derived CDR1 and CDR2 are KGHSH and LQKENI. V lost 8 bases, J lost 0 bases, and 28 bases lay in between. CDR3 DNA: TGTGCCAGCCCCCCCGTGGAACCAGTTTGCGTAGTCTCAACTAATGAAAAACTGTTTTTT. Its translation: CASPPVEPVCVVSTNEKLFF.

This clone was observed once. The gene calls are TRBV7-2 and TRBJ2-1, with 10 positions matching TRBD1. Per the germline V gene, CDR1 is SGHTA and CDR2 is FQGNSA. The ends lost 3 bases at V and 5 bases at J; junction bases unmatched: 4. The CDR3 consists of 15 residues. Here the CDR3 DNA reads TGTGCCAGCAGCTTTTCGGGACAGGGGCACAATGAGCAGTTCTTC. Amino acid sequence: CASSFSGQGHNEQFF.

This clone has only one observation. CDR3 DNA: TGTGCCAGCAGCCACCTGGCCGGGACAGGGGTCAATGAGCAGTTCTTC. Protein: CASSHLAGTGVNEQFF. The chain employs TRBV2 and TRBJ2-1; 10 bases are shared with TRBD1. The germline V gene encodes CDR1 SNHLY and CDR2 FYNNEI. Losses at the gene ends were 6 bases for V and 6 bases for J; bases not matched to a gene: 11. This CDR3 region has 16 residues.

V is TRBV30 and J is TRBJ2-2; D call uncertain. The CDR3 has 13 residues. Germline CDR1 reads GTSNPN; CDR2 reads SVGIG (reference sequence). The V end lost 3 bases, the J end lost 1 base, and 6 bases lay between the germline ends. The chain's CDR3 is CAWRVLNTGELFF. DNA of the CDR3: TGTGCCTGGAGGGTCTTGAACACCGGGGAGCTGTTTTTT. Full variable domain (rest looked up from reference TRBV30 and TRBJ2-2): SQTIHQWPATLVQPVGSPLSLECTVEGTSNPNLYWYRQAAGRGLQLLFYSVGIGQISSEVPQNLSASRPQDRQFILSSKKLLLSDSGFYLCAWRVLNTGELFFGEGSRLTVL.

This chain connects TRBV7-2 to TRBJ2-1, with 14 bases identical to TRBD2. CDR3 length: 14 residues. CDR1 is SGHTA and CDR2 is FQGNSA in the germline V gene. The ends lost 6 bases at V and 7 bases at J; junction bases unmatched: 2. CDR3 nucleotides: TGTGCCAGCAGTCGGACTAGCGGGAGGAATGAGCAGTTCTTC. This codes for CASSRTSGRNEQFF.

This clone was seen once. The CDR3, as DNA: TGCGCCAGCAGCCAAGACCCCGCTAGCGGGAGGGCATTTGCGCAGTACTTC. Its translation is CASSQDPASGRAFAQYF. V is TRBV4-1 and J is TRBJ2-7; 12 nucleotides match TRBD2. Germline V gene data show CDR1 as MGHRA and CDR2 as YSYEKL. This CDR3 has 17 amino acids. J gave up 9 bases and V 0 bases, and 12 bases lay outside the gene matches.

The CDR3 DNA follows: TGCGCCAGCAGTTCGGACGGCACAGATACGCAGTATTTT. Translating it yields CASSSDGTDTQYF. V is TRBV5-1 and J is TRBJ2-3, with D unclear. Germline-derived CDR1 and CDR2 are SGHRS and YFSETQ. Trimming stripped 5 bases from V and 1 base from J, with 8 bases between. The CDR3 covers 13 residues.

The chain has TRBV30 and TRBJ2-5; D is unclear. From germline, CDR1 is GTSNPN and CDR2 SVGIG (reference sequence). V lost 0 bases, J lost 1 base, and 12 bases lay in between. The CDR3 is 15 residues long. The CDR3 sequence: CAWSVPRPFQETQYF. In DNA, the CDR3 is TGTGCCTGGAGTGTACCTAGGCCGTTCCAAGAGACCCAGTACTTC.

The rearrangement uses TRBV7-9 and TRBJ2-7; no firm D call. The CDR3 covers 13 residues. Trimming removed 1 base at V and 7 bases at J, with 11 bases between. Germline V gene data show CDR1 as SEHNR and CDR2 as FQNEAQ (reference sequence). CDR3 sequence reads: CASSLEPGREQYF. CDR3 DNA sequence: TGTGCCAGCAGCTTAGAACCTGGTCGGGAGCAGTACTTC.

The gene calls are TRBV7-2 and TRBJ2-2; D gene ambiguous. This CDR3 region has 17 residues. Trimming took 2 bases from V and 0 from J, leaving 13 bases between them. Germline CDR1 and CDR2: SGHTA and FQGNSA. CDR3 DNA: TGTGCCAGCAGCTTATGGCAGGTCAGAGCGAACACCGGGGAGCTGTTTTTT. Amino acids: CASSLWQVRANTGELFF.

For this clone: At one end, the junction sequence differs from germline, possibly due to a read error. V gene TRBV5-4 combines with J gene TRBJ2-7; D is perhaps TRBD1 (5 bases). The CDR3 is made up of 14 amino acids. CDR1 SGHNT and CDR2 YYREEE come from the germline V gene (reference sequence). The CDR3: CANSLVGQHYEQYF. The DNA of the CDR3 is TGTGCCAACAGCTTGGTAGGACAACACTACGAGCAGTACTTC.

V and J are TRBV15 and TRBJ2-7; TRBD1 agrees at 7 bases. This CDR3 is built from 15 residues. V shed 0 bases and J 3 bases; nucleotides not matched to a gene: 5. The V gene's germline CDR1 is LNHNV and CDR2 YYDKDF (reference sequence). CDR3 sequence: CATSRDIQGFYEQYF. The CDR3 DNA reads as TGTGCCACCAGCAGAGATATACAGGGGTTCTACGAGCAGTACTTC.

This clone was recorded only once. This chain uses TRBV28 with TRBJ2-1; TRBD2 matches at 11 bases. The length of the CDR3 is 13 residues. J was trimmed by 13 bases and V by 6 bases; bases with no gene match: 8. Per germline, CDR1 MDHEN and CDR2 SYDVKM. The CDR3 DNA sequence: TGTGCCAGCAGAGACACTAGCGGGAGCTTTCAGTTCTTC. Protein product: CASRDTSGSFQFF.

The chain combines TRBV6-1 with TRBJ1-2; D is uncertain. With 1 base removed from V and 5 bases from J, the gap between germline ends came to 11 bases. This CDR3 has 14 residues. Germline V gene lookup returns CDR1 MNHNS and CDR2 SASEGT. The CDR3 protein is CASSEGSRVYGYTF. CDR3 nucleotides: TGTGCCAGCAGTGAAGGGTCGAGGGTTTATGGCTACACCTTC.

The chain has TRBV6-1 and TRBJ2-7; D call uncertain. This CDR3 comprises 13 residues. CDR1 is MNHNS, CDR2 SASEGT, per germline. Trimming took off 7 bases at V and 7 bases at J, with 17 bases between the two ends. The CDR3 region is CASKGAALREQYF. CDR3 nucleotides: TGTGCCAGCAAGGGTGCGGCACTCCGGGAGCAGTACTTC.

The chain combines TRBV28 with TRBJ2-2; D is ambiguous. The CDR3 is made up of 12 amino acids. Trimming removed 10 bases from V and 4 bases from J, with 10 bases in between. Looked up from germline, CDR1 is MDHEN and CDR2 is SYDVKM. This CDR3 is CATRRITGELFF. The CDR3 bases are TGTGCCACCCGCCGGATCACCGGGGAGCTGTTTTTT.